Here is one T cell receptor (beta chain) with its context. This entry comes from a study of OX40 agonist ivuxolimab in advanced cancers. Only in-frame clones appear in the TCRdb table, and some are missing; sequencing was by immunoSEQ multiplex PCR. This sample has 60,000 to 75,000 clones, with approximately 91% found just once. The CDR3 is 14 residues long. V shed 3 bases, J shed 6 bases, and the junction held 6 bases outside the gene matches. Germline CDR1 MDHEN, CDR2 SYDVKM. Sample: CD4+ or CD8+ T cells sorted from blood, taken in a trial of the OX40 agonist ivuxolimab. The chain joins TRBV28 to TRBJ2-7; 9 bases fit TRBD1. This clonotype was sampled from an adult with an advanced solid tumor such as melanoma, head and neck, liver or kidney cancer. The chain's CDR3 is CASSFDRGRTEQYF. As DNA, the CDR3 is TGTGCCAGCAGTTTCGACAGGGGGAGAACCGAGCAGTACTTC.